Each of the 17 T cell receptor beta chains below was sequenced from the same sample in a study of blood T cell repertoires in COVID-19. Using immunoSEQ multiplex PCR, the repertoire was profiled, and TCRdb retains in-frame clones only, with some absent. The sample carries around 210,000 clones, around 90% recorded once. Input material: PBMCs or T cells enriched from blood (not recorded which). Every receptor here comes from a young woman who had recovered from COVID-19.

The rearrangement links TRBV6-1 to TRBJ1-3, with D possibly matching TRBD1 (5 bases). Germline CDR1 MNHNS, CDR2 SASEGT. CDR3 length: 12 residues. With 3 bases removed from V and 7 bases from J, the gap between germline ends came to 7 bases. The CDR3 region is CASSDRVNTIYF. Here the CDR3 DNA reads TGTGCCAGCAGTGACAGGGTTAACACCATATATTTT.

The CDR3 here is CASSYAGYGYTF. In DNA, the CDR3 is TGTGCCAGCAGTTACGCGGGTTATGGCTACACCTTC. The chain employs TRBV6-5 and TRBJ1-2; D unclear. V gave up 2 bases and J gave up 5 bases, with 6 bases separating them. The length of the CDR3 is 12 residues. Germline-derived CDR1 and CDR2 are MNHEY and SVGAGI.

The V and J genes are TRBV19 and TRBJ2-7; a possible D gene is TRBD2 (6 bases). The CDR3 totals 14 residues. Trimming took 8 bases from V and 0 from J, leaving 14 bases between them. Germline values: CDR1 LNHDA, CDR2 SQIVND (reference sequence). The CDR3 here is CASGRGGSSYEQYF. The DNA for the CDR3 is TGTGCCAGTGGCCGTGGGGGGAGCTCCTACGAGCAGTACTTC.

This sequence joins TRBV18 and TRBJ1-1; D remains unclear. Germline CDR1 is KGHSH and CDR2 is LQKENI. The CDR3 covers 16 residues. Trimming removed 4 bases at V and 0 bases at J, with 15 bases between. In nucleotides, the CDR3 is TGTGCCAGCTCACAGCAACCCCAGGTGATGAACACTGAAGCTTTCTTT. Its protein product is CASSQQPQVMNTEAFF.

The chain uses TRBV11-2 and TRBJ1-1; the D gene is possibly TRBD1 (5 bases). The CDR3 loop spans 15 amino acids. V lost 5 bases and J 4 bases, leaving 17 bases between the germline ends. Per the germline V gene, CDR1 is SGHAT and CDR2 is FQNNGV. As DNA, the CDR3 is TGTGCCAGCAGCCCAGCCCGGGGGTTTGGCACTGAAGCTTTCTTT. This codes for CASSPARGFGTEAFF.

The chain links TRBV19 to TRBJ2-7; the match to TRBD2 covers 10 bases. V lost 1 base and J lost 2; bases outside the gene matches: 2. CDR1 and CDR2 (germline): LNHDA, SQIVND (reference sequence). The CDR3 runs to 15 residues. The CDR3 protein is CASSIGLAGTYEQYF. The CDR3 nucleotides are TGTGCCAGTAGTATAGGACTAGCGGGTACCTACGAGCAGTACTTC.

The sample holds one count of this clone. The rearrangement joins TRBV27 to TRBJ1-1; D perhaps matches TRBD1 (6 bases). There are 13 residues in the CDR3. Trimming stripped 7 bases from V and 5 bases from J, with 14 bases between. Germline CDR1 and CDR2: MNHEY and SMNVEV (reference sequence). CDR3 DNA: TGTGCCAGCACGGAGACAGGTCTGACTGAAGCTTTCTTT. The encoded protein is CASTETGLTEAFF.

The V call is TRBV3-1 (or the pseudogene TRBV3-2), the J call TRBJ1-4; tentatively, D is TRBD1 (5 bases). The CDR3 length is 14 residues. V lost 3 bases to trimming and J lost 0 bases, with 5 bases between them. Per the germline V gene, CDR1 is LGHDT and CDR2 is YNNKEL (reference sequence). The CDR3 region is CASSHRATNEKLFF. The CDR3 coding sequence is TGTGCCAGCAGCCACAGGGCAACTAATGAAAAACTGTTTTTT.

The chain joins TRBV28 to TRBJ2-7; D is possibly TRBD1 (5 bases). Germline CDR1 reads MDHEN; CDR2 reads SYDVKM. CDR3 length equals 18 residues. Trimming stripped 4 bases from V and 3 bases from J, with 25 bases between. CDR3 in amino acids: CASSSLIGFGAVVYEQYF. The CDR3 coding sequence is TGTGCCAGCAGTTCACTTATTGGGTTTGGGGCTGTCGTCTACGAGCAGTACTTC.

The genes are TRBV28 and TRBJ2-5, with TRBD1 identical over 9 bases. J gave up 5 bases and V 5 bases, and 18 bases lay outside the gene matches. This CDR3 has 18 amino acids. Germline V lookup: CDR1 MDHEN, CDR2 SYDVKM. Here the CDR3 DNA reads TGTGCCAGCAGTCCTACGGGACAGGGTCTCGGAGTTATGGAGACCCAGTACTTC. It specifies CASSPTGQGLGVMETQYF.

V and J are TRBV28 and TRBJ1-2; no clear D gene. Germline V gene data show CDR1 as MDHEN and CDR2 as SYDVKM. V shed 5 bases and J shed 1 base, with 11 bases lying between them. The CDR3 has 14 amino acids. CDR3 loop: CASSQESFNYGYTF. CDR3 sequence (DNA): TGTGCCAGCAGTCAGGAAAGTTTTAACTATGGCTACACCTTC.

This chain uses TRBV20-1 with TRBJ1-4; D not resolved. V lost 3 bases and J lost 5, with 7 bases in between. In germline, CDR1 is DFQATT, CDR2 SNEGSKA (reference sequence). CDR3 length: 12 residues. The DNA for the CDR3 is TGCAGTGCTAGTACGGAGAATGAAAAACTGTTTTTT. Protein sequence: CSASTENEKLFF.

This rearrangement joins TRBV5-1 to TRBJ2-2; 8 bases are a match to TRBD1. The CDR3 is 16 amino acids. CDR1 is SGHRS and CDR2 is YFSETQ in the germline V gene. V dropped 1 base and J dropped 4; count of bases not matched to a gene: 6. The CDR3 nucleotides are TGCGCCAGCAGCTTGATCGCAGGGGGCGGCACCGGGGAGCTGTTTTTT. Protein sequence: CASSLIAGGGTGELFF. The full variable domain, completed using reference TRBV5-1 and TRBJ2-2, is KAGVTQTPRYLIKTRGQQVTLSCSPISGHRSVSWYQQTPGQGLQFLFEYFSETQRNKGNFPGRFSGRQFSNSRSEMNVSTLELGDSALYLCASSLIAGGGTGELFFGEGSRLTVL.

The gene calls are TRBV24-1 and TRBJ1-5; D ambiguous. CDR3 length: 16 residues. V lost 7 bases, J lost 0 bases, and 15 bases lay in between. CDR1 is KGHDR, CDR2 SFDVKD, per germline. The CDR3 spells CATSEKGRYSNQPQHF. The CDR3 DNA reads as TGTGCCACCAGCGAAAAAGGCAGGTATAGCAATCAGCCCCAGCATTTT.

The V call is TRBV5-1, the J call TRBJ1-1; 9 bases map to TRBD1. CDR1 and CDR2 (germline): SGHRS, YFSETQ. The CDR3 has 16 amino acids. The J segment lost 4 bases and the V segment lost 4 bases, leaving 11 bases of the junction unmatched. CDR3 DNA sequence: TGCGCCAGCAGCCCAGGACAGGGGATTCTTTTCACTGAAGCTTTCTTT. Amino acids: CASSPGQGILFTEAFF.

This clone appeared once. The chain combines TRBV13 with TRBJ2-7; TRBD2 might be the D (7 bases). Germline lookup yields CDR1 PRHDT and CDR2 FYEKMQ (reference sequence). The CDR3 has 12 residues. V lost 11 bases to trimming and J lost 6 bases, with 17 bases between them. CDR3 amino acids: CASGGQGSEQYF. The CDR3 DNA sequence: TGTGCCTCCGGGGGGCAGGGTTCCGAGCAGTACTTC.

The sample holds one count of this clone. This chain links TRBV27 with TRBJ1-4, with 7 bases matching TRBD1. V trimming: 3 bases; J trimming: 8 bases; junction bases outside the gene matches: 6. Per germline, CDR1 MNHEY and CDR2 SMNVEV (reference sequence). The CDR3 has 14 residues. DNA of the CDR3: TGTGCCAGCAGTTTGACAGGGCTCGAGGAAAAACTGTTTTTT. This sequence encodes CASSLTGLEEKLFF. The whole variable domain, remainder taken from reference TRBV27 and TRBJ1-4, is EAQVTQNPRYLITVTGKKLTVTCSQNMNHEYMSWYRQDPGLGLRQIYYSMNVEVTDKGDVPEGYKVSRKEKRNFPLILESPSPNQTSLYFCASSLTGLEEKLFFGSGTQLSVL.